The T cell receptor (beta chain) described here comes from a study of Ad26.COV2.S vaccination and SARS-CoV-2 variants (dated by TCRdb to about 2021). For context, the study as a whole: Sequencing of the TCRbeta repertoire served to evaluate the specificity and breadth of SARS-CoV-2-reactive T cell receptors following Ad26.COV2.S vaccination. A total of some 30 samples were included in the TCR-sequenced set, comprising around 19 Ad26.COV2.S vaccine recipients, 5 placebo recipients and 8 SARS-CoV-2 convalescent individuals.

The immunoSEQ Assay was used to sequence TCRbeta CDR3 regions. After extraction, genomic DNA underwent amplification by bias-controlled multiplex PCR, followed by high-throughput sequencing. The paper's processing steps were these. Collapsing and filtering of sequences were performed to quantify the absolute abundance of each unique TCRbeta CDR3 region. T cell fraction was estimated by normalizing TCRbeta template counts to usable DNA, which was measured by amplifying reference genes present in all nucleated cells. Repertoire TCRs were annotated as SARS-CoV-2-specific by exact matching of V gene, CDR3 amino acid sequence and J gene to a known reactive TCR set. The reference SARS-CoV-2 TCR set was derived from MIRA and filtered for enrichment in COVID-19-positive ImmuneCODE repertoires, a step that removed public or cross-reactive TCRs. Using the MIRA antigens, annotated TCRs were further analysed by specific ORF or by position within an ORF. Depth was the summed frequency of annotated unique rearrangements, while breadth was defined as annotated unique rearrangements over total unique productive rearrangements. TCR breadth was compared between groups using two-sided Wilcoxon rank-sum tests. TCRdb stores this immuneACCESS table with in-frame sequences only. Part of the clones is absent; in the studies checked, under half of the shortfall reflects unresolved V genes, and no reason is known for the rest. The D gene and trimming were derived from the DNA, and the V and J assignments and clone size from that table. This sample holds more than 150,000 clones; roughly 87% were observed only once. The ten top clones hold about 5.5% of the sample.

Overall study results and their limits: Spike-specific TCR breadth was higher in Ad26.COV2.S recipients than in placebo recipients (P = 0.0014). Comparable non-spike TCR breadth was observed between vaccine and placebo recipients, consistent with only spike being contained in the vaccine. Substantial breadth of spike-specific CD8+ and CD4+ T cell responses was reported after vaccination. The authors noted that the TCR breadth and depth analyses may have underestimated total T cell responses.

With respect to this clone: Its antigen is still unknown. No base qualities exist here, and no much larger clone lies one base off it.

Unmatched junction bases come to 8, with V trimmed by 0 bases and J by 2 bases. Inclusive of the bounding cysteine and phenylalanine, the CDR3 is 17 residues long. Left in the record is the CDR3 DNA by itself, 51 bases read in frame from the first base. CDR1 SGHAT and CDR2 FQNNGV are derived from the germline V gene. The time point label for this specimen denotes: individuals recovered from natural SARS-CoV-2 infection. The sequence was collected from a human donor who had recovered from COVID-19. Here the chain combines TRBV11-2 and TRBJ2-5; TRBD2 lines up with 8 middle nucleotides. Sample: peripheral blood, taken after recovery from COVID-19. The DNA reads as follows: TGTGCCAGCAGCTTAGATACACCGGGGGGGGTTCAAGAGACCCAGTACTTC. The resulting protein is CASSLDTPGGVQETQYF. This CDR3, with the reference TRBV11-2 and TRBJ2-5 proteins standing in past its ends, gives the full variable domain EAGVAQSPRYKIIEKRQSVAFWCNPISGHATLYWYQQILGQGPKLLIQFQNNGVVDDSQLPKDRFSAERLKGVDSTLKIQPAKLEDSAVYLCASSLDTPGGVQETQYFGPGTRLLVL.